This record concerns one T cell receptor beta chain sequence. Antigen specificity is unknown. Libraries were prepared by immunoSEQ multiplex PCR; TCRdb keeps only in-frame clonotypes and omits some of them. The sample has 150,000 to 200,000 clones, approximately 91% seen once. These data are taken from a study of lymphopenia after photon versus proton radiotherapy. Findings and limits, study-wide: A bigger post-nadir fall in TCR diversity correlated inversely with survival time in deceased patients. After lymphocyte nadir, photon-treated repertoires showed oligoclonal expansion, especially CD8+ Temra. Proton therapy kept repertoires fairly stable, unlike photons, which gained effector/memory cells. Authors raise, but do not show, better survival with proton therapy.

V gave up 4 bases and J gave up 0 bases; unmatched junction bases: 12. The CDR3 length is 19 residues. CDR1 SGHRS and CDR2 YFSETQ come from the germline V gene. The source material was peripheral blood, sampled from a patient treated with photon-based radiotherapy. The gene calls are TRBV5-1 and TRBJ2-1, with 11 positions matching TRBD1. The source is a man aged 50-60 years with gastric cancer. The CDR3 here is CASSPRGQGVLSSYNEQFF. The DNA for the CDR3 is TGCGCCAGCAGCCCCCGGGGACAGGGGGTTTTAAGCTCCTACAATGAGCAGTTCTTC.